Below, 30 T cell receptor beta chains from the same sample are listed, as sequenced in a study of OX40 agonist ivuxolimab in advanced cancers. To prepare the library, the immunoSEQ multiplex PCR assay was applied. TCRdb provides this immuneACCESS table in a form limited to in-frame rearrangements. Some clones are lacking; in checked studies, under half of them reflect an unresolved V gene, and why the rest are absent is not known. Across this sample there are approximately 52,000 clones, with about 82% seen only once. Of the sample, under 5% is held by the ten largest clones. The material was CD4+ or CD8+ T cells sorted from blood, obtained in a trial of the OX40 agonist ivuxolimab. Receptors were obtained from an adult with an advanced solid tumor such as melanoma, head and neck, liver or kidney cancer.

This clone was detected once. The chain carries TRBV28 and TRBJ2-7; perhaps TRBD2 as D (6 bases). The length of the CDR3 is 16 residues. V was clipped by 3 bases and J by 3 bases, with 18 bases between them. CDR1 is MDHEN, CDR2 SYDVKM, per germline. CDR3 nucleotides: TGTGCCAGCAGTTTTAGCGCGGGGCCGGTAGTCTACGAGCAGTACTTC. Translation: CASSFSAGPVVYEQYF.

The chain carries TRBV18 and TRBJ2-2, with 7 positions matching TRBD2. The J segment lost 5 bases and the V segment lost 10 bases, leaving 13 bases of the junction unmatched. The CDR3 has 15 residues. Germline CDR1 KGHSH, CDR2 LQKENI. In nucleotides, the CDR3 is TGTGCCACCCAAAAAGCGGGGTTTCCAACCGGGGAGCTGTTTTTT. Its protein is CATQKAGFPTGELFF.

V gene TRBV6-6 combines with J gene TRBJ1-5; D remains ambiguous. The CDR3 is 13 amino acids. CDR1 and CDR2 (germline): MNHNY, SVGAGI (reference sequence). CDR3: CAERPDSNQPQHF. For the CDR3, the DNA is TGTGCAGAGCGCCCGGATAGCAATCAGCCCCAGCATTTT.

The chain has TRBV18 and TRBJ1-2, with D hard to call. V gave up 2 bases and J gave up 1 base, with 8 bases separating them. The CDR3 covers 14 residues. Looked up from germline, CDR1 is KGHSH and CDR2 is LQKENI. Written as DNA, the CDR3 is TGTGCCAGCTCACCAAGTACCCTTAACTATGGCTACACCTTC. This codes for CASSPSTLNYGYTF.

The CDR3 region is CASKGGQSSSYEQYF. CDR3 nucleotides: TGTGCCAGTAAGGGGGGACAGTCCTCTTCCTACGAGCAGTACTTC. The chain has TRBV19 and TRBJ2-7; TRBD1 is a possible D gene (7 bases). Germline V gene data show CDR1 as LNHDA and CDR2 as SQIVND (reference sequence). This CDR3 spans 15 amino acids. The V and J ends lost 7 bases and 1 base respectively, with 17 bases between them.

In DNA form, the CDR3 reads TGTGCCAGCAAATTGGTATGGACAGGGTGGGACGAGCAGTACTTC. Amino acids: CASKLVWTGWDEQYF. The chain employs TRBV6-5 and TRBJ2-7; 8 bases are shared with TRBD1. The trim removed 7 bases at V and 5 bases at J, leaving 13 bases unmatched. CDR3 length equals 15 residues. Per the germline V gene, CDR1 is MNHEY and CDR2 is SVGAGI.

This sequence joins TRBV5-1 and TRBJ2-5; 8 nucleotides align to TRBD2. Trimming cost V 4 bases and J 2 bases; bases outside gene matches: 7. This CDR3 comprises 15 residues. Germline assignment: CDR1 SGHRS and CDR2 YFSETQ. The CDR3 region is CASSRAGGRQETQYF. CDR3 in DNA: TGCGCCAGCAGCAGGGCGGGGGGTAGGCAAGAGACCCAGTACTTC.

The chain couples TRBV6-1 to TRBJ2-1; 12 bases agree with TRBD2. The germline gives CDR1 MNHNS, CDR2 SASEGT. V dropped 5 bases and J dropped 3; count of bases not matched to a gene: 2. The CDR3 totals 15 residues. In nucleotides, the CDR3 is TGTGCCAGCAGTTGGACTAGCGGGGACTACAATGAGCAGTTCTTC. Its protein is CASSWTSGDYNEQFF.

This clone is a singleton in its sample. The chain is built from TRBV6-6 and TRBJ1-5; D is uncertain. This CDR3 spans 13 amino acids. Germline values: CDR1 MNHNY, CDR2 SVGAGI (reference sequence). Trimming pared 5 bases from V and 7 bases from J, leaving 12 bases between. Here the CDR3 reads CASSPLWEQPQHF. The CDR3 DNA follows: TGTGCCAGCAGTCCCTTGTGGGAGCAGCCCCAGCATTTT.

CDR3 region: CASSLGGPSLQETQYF. The CDR3 DNA follows: TGTGCCAGCAGCCTGGGGGGGCCGAGCCTCCAAGAGACCCAGTACTTC. The genes are TRBV7-3 and TRBJ2-5; a weak D match, TRBD2 (7 bases). The ends were cut back, 5 bases at V and 1 base at J, with 17 bases in the middle. Germline V gene sequence: CDR1 SGHTA, CDR2 FQGTGA. CDR3 length: 16 amino acids.

This chain links TRBV19 with TRBJ2-7; D is tentatively TRBD1 or TRBD2 (7 bases each). V was pared by 10 bases and J by 4 bases, with 20 bases between. From germline, CDR1 is LNHDA and CDR2 SQIVND (reference sequence). This CDR3 region has 14 residues. CDR3 sequence: CATATPGGGYEQYF. The CDR3 DNA reads as TGTGCCACCGCAACCCCAGGGGGAGGGTACGAGCAGTACTTC.

This clone came up once. This chain joins TRBV2 and TRBJ1-4; TRBD1 is a possible D gene (5 bases). V lost 6 bases and J lost 0, with 14 bases in between. Germline loops: CDR1 SNHLY, CDR2 FYNNEI. This CDR3 is built from 16 residues. The CDR3 sequence is CASRGGQTATNEKLFF. The DNA for the CDR3 is TGTGCCAGCAGGGGCGGACAAACTGCAACTAATGAAAAACTGTTTTTT. The whole variable domain, remainder taken from reference TRBV2 and TRBJ1-4, is EPEVTQTPSHQVTQMGQEVILRCVPISNHLYFYWYRQILGQKVEFLVSFYNNEISEKSEIFDDQFSVERPDGSNFTLKIRSTKLEDSAMYFCASRGGQTATNEKLFFGSGTQLSVL.

This chain links TRBV7-3 with TRBJ2-2, with D possibly TRBD1 on 6 matching bases. The CDR3 is made up of 16 amino acids. Between the trimmed V and J ends, which lost 1 base and 10 bases, there was a span of 19 bases. CDR1 and CDR2 (germline): SGHTA, FQGTGA. CDR3 region: CASSLIRGSDYEELFF. The CDR3 region has the DNA TGTGCCAGCAGCTTAATCAGGGGTTCGGATTATGAGGAGCTGTTTTTT.

The rearrangement links TRBV28 to TRBJ1-2; no reliable D call. Trimming left V 7 bases short and J 4 bases short, with 16 bases between. Germline-derived CDR1 and CDR2 are MDHEN and SYDVKM. The CDR3 runs 14 residues. The CDR3 coding sequence is TGTGCCAGCACCCTGGGAGGGCCAGTCTATGGCTACACCTTC. Its protein product is CASTLGGPVYGYTF.

V usage is TRBV4-2 and J usage is TRBJ2-2, with TRBD1 matching 9 bases. Per the germline V gene, CDR1 is LGHNA and CDR2 is YNFKEQ. The V gene end was trimmed by 1 base and the J gene end by 4 bases; junction bases not matched to a gene: 1. CDR3 length: 15 residues. The CDR3 sequence: CASSQVTGGTGELFF. CDR3 in DNA: TGTGCCAGCAGCCAAGTGACAGGGGGCACCGGGGAGCTGTTTTTT.

Written as DNA, the CDR3 is TGCAGCGTTGAAGATTGGGTAGCGGGGGGTGAGGAGACCCAGTACTTC. It is translated as CSVEDWVAGGEETQYF. The chain carries TRBV29-1 and TRBJ2-5; 10 bases line up with TRBD2. CDR1 SQVTM and CDR2 ANQGSEA come from the germline V gene. The CDR3 has 16 residues. J gave up 5 bases and V 0 bases, and 9 bases lay outside the gene matches.

This rearrangement joins TRBV23-1 to TRBJ2-2, with TRBD2 matching over 8 bases. TRBV23-1 is identified as an open reading frame with a role that is uncertain. Trimming cost V 0 bases and J 2 bases; bases outside gene matches: 11. This CDR3 is 19 amino acids long. The CDR3 protein is CASSQSPLAGGLNTGELFF. CDR3 DNA sequence: TGCGCCAGCAGTCAATCGCCCCTGGCGGGGGGCCTCAACACCGGGGAGCTGTTTTTT.

The J gene is TRBJ2-1, the V gene TRBV4-3; 7 nucleotides match TRBD1. The CDR3 spans 17 residues. The V gene end was trimmed by 4 bases and the J gene end by 0 bases; junction bases not matched to a gene: 9. Germline CDR1 reads LGHNA; CDR2 reads YSLEER. The CDR3 here is CASSPRQGVDSYNEQFF. The CDR3 DNA is TGCGCCAGCAGCCCCCGACAGGGCGTAGACTCCTACAATGAGCAGTTCTTC.

The chain is built from TRBV6-5 and TRBJ2-2, with D unresolved. Germline V CDR1 and CDR2: MNHEY, SVGAGI. V dropped 7 bases and J dropped 6 bases, with 9 bases sitting between them. This CDR3 region has 12 residues. The CDR3: CASNTASGELFF. As DNA, the CDR3 is TGTGCCAGCAATACGGCCTCCGGGGAGCTGTTTTTT.

In this sample, this clone turned up once. This rearrangement joins TRBV2 to TRBJ1-6; D gene ambiguous. V was shortened by 4 bases and J by 3 bases, with 4 bases between the two germline ends. Germline V gene data show CDR1 as SNHLY and CDR2 as FYNNEI. The CDR3 loop spans 13 amino acids. The CDR3 DNA is TGTGCCAGCAGTGGGGGCTATAATTCACCCCTCCACTTT. This codes for CASSGGYNSPLHF.

The V and J genes are TRBV6-5 and TRBJ1-2; no clear D. The V gene lost 7 bases and the J gene lost 0 bases, with 6 bases spanning the gap. CDR1 is MNHEY, CDR2 SVGAGI, per germline. There are 12 residues in the CDR3. CDR3 sequence reads: CASTAANYGYTF. The DNA for the CDR3 is TGTGCCAGCACAGCAGCTAACTATGGCTACACCTTC.

In this sample, this clone turned up once. This sequence joins TRBV5-1 and TRBJ2-3, with 7 bases that match TRBD1. The germline gives CDR1 SGHRS, CDR2 YFSETQ. This CDR3 is 14 amino acids long. Trimming removed 7 bases from V and 2 bases from J; junction bases left unmatched: 7. The CDR3 region is CASQGEGFTDTQYF. In DNA, the CDR3 is TGCGCCAGCCAGGGGGAAGGCTTCACAGATACGCAGTATTTT.

The chain is built from TRBV11-2 and TRBJ2-1; 13 bases line up with TRBD2. This CDR3 spans 16 amino acids. J lost 8 bases, V lost 11 bases, and 15 bases had no gene match. Germline loops: CDR1 SGHAT, CDR2 FQNNGV. This CDR3 reads CAGGQGQLAGGHEQFF. The CDR3 coding sequence is TGTGCCGGTGGACAGGGGCAACTAGCGGGGGGGCATGAGCAGTTCTTC.

The chain joins TRBV6-5 to TRBJ1-3; D not resolved. The germline V and J ends were trimmed by 0 bases and 1 base, with 10 bases remaining between them. Germline CDR1 is MNHEY and CDR2 is SVGAGI. The CDR3 consists of 16 residues. CDR3 protein: CASSYSWDSSGNTIYF. CDR3 bases: TGTGCCAGCAGTTACTCTTGGGATTCGTCTGGAAACACCATATATTTT.

This clone was seen a handful of times. The V call is TRBV6-6, the J call TRBJ2-3, with D tentatively TRBD1 (6 bases). Germline CDR1 MNHNY, CDR2 SVGAGI (reference sequence). The V end lost 5 bases, the J end lost 5 bases, and 11 bases lay between the germline ends. The CDR3 spans 13 residues. DNA of the CDR3: TGTGCCAGCAGTCCCTACAGGGAAGATACGCAGTATTTT. Protein: CASSPYREDTQYF.

This chain uses TRBV7-9 with TRBJ2-3; possible D gene TRBD2, 6 bases. With 0 bases removed from V and 1 base from J, the gap between germline ends came to 11 bases. CDR1 is SEHNR and CDR2 is FQNEAQ in the germline V gene (reference sequence). The CDR3 loop spans 16 amino acids. The CDR3 spells CASSLAWGERTDTQYF. The CDR3 DNA sequence: TGTGCCAGCAGCTTAGCGTGGGGGGAGCGCACAGATACGCAGTATTTT.

This clone was seen only a few times. The chain employs TRBV11-3 and TRBJ2-1; no definite D call. From germline, CDR1 is SGHNT and CDR2 YENEEA. The CDR3 contains 11 residues. V was pared by 6 bases and J by 5 bases, with 5 bases between. This CDR3 is CASSRNNEQFF. The CDR3 DNA is TGTGCCAGCAGTCGTAACAATGAGCAGTTCTTC.

CDR3 sequence: CASSQDRASGGNIQYF. The CDR3 DNA is TGTGCCAGCAGCCAAGATAGGGCTAGCGGGGGTAACATTCAGTACTTC. The chain has TRBV4-2 and TRBJ2-4; 10 bases are shared with TRBD2. V lost 0 bases and J lost 7; bases outside the gene matches: 6. CDR3 length: 16 amino acids. CDR1 is LGHNA and CDR2 is YNFKEQ in the germline V gene.

The chain combines TRBV30 with TRBJ2-3; tentatively, D is TRBD2 (5 bases). The CDR3 covers 15 residues. The V end lost 3 bases, the J end lost 4 bases, and 17 bases lay between the germline ends. Looked up from germline, CDR1 is GTSNPN and CDR2 is SVGIG (reference sequence). The CDR3 region has the DNA TGTGCCTGGAGGCTCATGTCGGGATCGGCAGATACGCAGTATTTT. Translating it yields CAWRLMSGSADTQYF.

CDR3 nucleotide sequence: TGTGCCAGTAGTATCGGACGCCAATCTGGAAACACCATATATTTT. It is translated as CASSIGRQSGNTIYF. The V call is TRBV19, the J call TRBJ1-3; D gene ambiguous. Trimming took 3 bases from V and 1 from J, leaving 10 bases between them. Germline loops: CDR1 LNHDA, CDR2 SQIVND (reference sequence). CDR3 length: 15 residues. The full variable domain, in which reference TRBV19 and TRBJ1-3 provide the parts outside the CDR3, is DGGITQSPKYLFRKEGQNVTLSCEQNLNHDAMYWYRQDPGQGLRLIYYSQIVNDFQKGDIAEGYSVSREKKESFPLTVTSAQKNPTAFYLCASSIGRQSGNTIYFGEGSWLTVV.